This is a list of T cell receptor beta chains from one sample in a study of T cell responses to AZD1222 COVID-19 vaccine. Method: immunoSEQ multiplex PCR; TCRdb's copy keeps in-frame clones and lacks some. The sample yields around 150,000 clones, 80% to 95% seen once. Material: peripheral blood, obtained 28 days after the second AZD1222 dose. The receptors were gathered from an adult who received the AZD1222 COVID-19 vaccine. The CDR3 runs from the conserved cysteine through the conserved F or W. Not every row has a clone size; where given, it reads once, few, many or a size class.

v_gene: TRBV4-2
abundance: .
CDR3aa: CASSQIITGGYEQYF

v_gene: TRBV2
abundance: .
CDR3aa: CASRRSQNREGGYTF

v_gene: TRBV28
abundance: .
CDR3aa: CASSFAGHIPGNTIYF

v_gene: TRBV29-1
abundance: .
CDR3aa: CSETGAEEKLFF

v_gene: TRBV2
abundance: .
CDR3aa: CASSDRRYFYEQYF

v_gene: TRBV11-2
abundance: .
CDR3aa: CASSLELGRNYGYTF

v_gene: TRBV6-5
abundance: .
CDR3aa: CASSSRPGSYGYTF

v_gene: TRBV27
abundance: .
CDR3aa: CASSARQRAVGTGELFF

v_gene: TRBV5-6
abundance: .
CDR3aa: CASSFNSPLHF

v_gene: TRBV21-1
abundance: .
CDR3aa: CASSNLGEQFF

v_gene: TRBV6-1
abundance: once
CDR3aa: CASSESTGANQPQHF

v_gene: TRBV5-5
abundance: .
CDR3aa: CARSWAGGSSYEQYF

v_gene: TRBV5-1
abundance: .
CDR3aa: CASSSGYRAEKLFF

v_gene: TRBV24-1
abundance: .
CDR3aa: CATSGQGARDGYTF

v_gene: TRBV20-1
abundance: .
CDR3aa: CSARTQPESTF

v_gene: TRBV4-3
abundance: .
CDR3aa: CASSHARGGGAEAFF